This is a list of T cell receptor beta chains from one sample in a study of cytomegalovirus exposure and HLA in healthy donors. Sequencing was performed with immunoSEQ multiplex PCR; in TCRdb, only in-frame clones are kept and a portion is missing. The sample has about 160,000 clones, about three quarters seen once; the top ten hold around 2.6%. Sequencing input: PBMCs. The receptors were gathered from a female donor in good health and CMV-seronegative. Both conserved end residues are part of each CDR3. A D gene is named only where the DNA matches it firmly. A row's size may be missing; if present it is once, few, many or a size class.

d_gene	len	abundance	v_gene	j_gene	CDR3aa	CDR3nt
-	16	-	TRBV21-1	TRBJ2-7	CASSKEVRGIPYEQYF	TGTGCCAGCAGCAAAGAGGTTAGAGGGATCCCCTACGAGCAGTACTTC
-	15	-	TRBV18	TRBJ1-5	CASSPNQGGNQPQHF	TGTGCCAGCTCACCAAACCAGGGCGGCAATCAGCCCCAGCATTTT
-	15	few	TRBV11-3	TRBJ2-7	CASSLRGDTTYEQYF	TGTGCCAGCAGCTTAAGAGGGGACACCACCTACGAGCAGTACTTC
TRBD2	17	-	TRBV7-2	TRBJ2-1	CASSPRRRGGAYNEQFF	TGTGCCAGCAGCCCGAGAAGGCGGGGGGGCGCCTACAATGAGCAGTTCTTC
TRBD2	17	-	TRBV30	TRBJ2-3	CAWSPTGGGGPSDTQYF	TGTGCCTGGAGTCCGACTGGGGGGGGAGGGCCGTCAGATACGCAGTATTTT
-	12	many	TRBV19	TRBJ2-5	CASRQAGETQYF	TGTGCCAGTCGACAGGCCGGGGAGACCCAGTACTTC
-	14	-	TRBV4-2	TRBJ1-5	CASSQDPGDQPQHF	TGTGCCAGCAGCCAAGACCCCGGAGATCAGCCCCAGCATTTT
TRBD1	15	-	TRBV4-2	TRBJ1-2	CASSRTGEVVEGYTF	TGTGCCAGCAGCAGGACAGGAGAGGTAGTAGAGGGCTACACCTTC
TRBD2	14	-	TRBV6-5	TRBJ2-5	CASSPRGEGETQYF	TGTGCCAGCAGCCCCCGGGGGGAGGGGGAGACCCAGTACTTC
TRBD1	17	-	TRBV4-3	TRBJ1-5	CASSQETGWPGNQPQHF	TGCGCCAGCAGCCAAGAGACAGGGTGGCCAGGCAATCAGCCCCAGCATTTT
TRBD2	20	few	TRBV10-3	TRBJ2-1	CAISASLGLAGVRAYNEQFF	TGTGCCATCAGCGCCTCCCTGGGACTAGCGGGAGTGAGGGCCTACAATGAGCAGTTCTTC
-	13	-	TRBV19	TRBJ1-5	CASSKQPNQPQHF	TGTGCCAGTAGTAAACAGCCCAATCAGCCCCAGCATTTT
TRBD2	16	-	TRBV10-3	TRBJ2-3	CASYYPQREGPDTQYF	TGTGCCAGCTACTACCCTCAGCGGGAGGGCCCAGATACGCAGTATTTT
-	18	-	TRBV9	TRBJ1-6	CASSVETPTQGLNSPLHF	TGTGCCAGCAGCGTAGAAACCCCCACGCAGGGGCTTAATTCACCCCTCCACTTT
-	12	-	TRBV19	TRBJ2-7	CASSGGGHEQYF	TGTGCCAGTAGTGGAGGGGGCCACGAGCAGTACTTC
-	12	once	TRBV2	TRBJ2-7	CASSDRTYEQYF	TGTGCCAGCAGTGATCGAACTTACGAGCAGTACTTC
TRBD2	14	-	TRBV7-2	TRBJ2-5	CASSFRRERETQYF	TGTGCCAGCAGCTTCCGGCGGGAGCGAGAGACCCAGTACTTC
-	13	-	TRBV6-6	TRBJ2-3	CASTTLSTDTQYF	TGTGCCAGCACTACTTTAAGCACAGATACGCAGTATTTT
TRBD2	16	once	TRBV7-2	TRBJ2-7	CASSLVSTSVNYEQYF	TGTGCCAGCAGCTTAGTTTCCACTAGCGTGAACTACGAGCAGTACTTC
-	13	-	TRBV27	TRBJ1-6	CASSLNRNSPLHF	TGTGCCAGCAGTTTAAACAGGAATTCACCCCTCCACTTT
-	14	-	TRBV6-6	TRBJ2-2	CASSQNGEPGELFF	TGTGCCAGCAGTCAGAACGGGGAGCCCGGGGAGCTGTTTTTT
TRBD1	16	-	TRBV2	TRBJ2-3	CASRGQGAVSTDTQYF	TGTGCCAGCAGGGGACAGGGGGCCGTATCCACAGATACGCAGTATTTT
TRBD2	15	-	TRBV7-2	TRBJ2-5	CASSPRTSAVYWQYF	TGTGCCAGCAGCCCCAGGACTAGCGCGGTTTATTGGCAGTACTTC
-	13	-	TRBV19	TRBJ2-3	CASSLDQASSQYF	TGTGCCAGTAGTCTAGACCAAGCCTCCTCGCAGTATTTT
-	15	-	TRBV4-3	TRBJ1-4	CASSQVWETNEKLFF	TGCGCCAGCAGCCAAGTTTGGGAGACTAATGAAAAACTGTTTTTT
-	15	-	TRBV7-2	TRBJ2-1	CASSFTPGAYNEQFF	TGTGCCAGCAGCTTCACACCAGGGGCGTACAATGAGCAGTTCTTC
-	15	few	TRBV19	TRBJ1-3	CASRSQGHFGNTIYF	TGTGCCAGTCGCTCTCAGGGGCATTTTGGAAACACCATATATTTT
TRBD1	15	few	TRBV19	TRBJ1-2	CASTPTHRTGHGYTF	TGTGCCAGTACTCCTACCCACCGGACAGGGCATGGCTACACCTTC
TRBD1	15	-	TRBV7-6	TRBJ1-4	CASSGRGQANEKLFF	TGTGCCAGCAGCGGGAGGGGACAGGCTAATGAAAAACTGTTTTTT
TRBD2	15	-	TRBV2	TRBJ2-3	CATQGPRGGTDTQYF	TGTGCCACCCAAGGGCCGCGGGGGGGCACAGATACGCAGTATTTT
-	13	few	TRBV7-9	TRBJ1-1	CASSLGSYTEAFF	TGTGCCAGCAGCCTTGGGAGCTACACTGAAGCTTTCTTT
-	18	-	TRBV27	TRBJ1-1	CASSPSQWAGDMNTEAFF	TGTGCCAGCAGCCCCTCTCAATGGGCAGGGGACATGAACACTGAAGCTTTCTTT
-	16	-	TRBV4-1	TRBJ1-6	CASRSDRLNYNSPLHF	TGCGCCAGCAGATCGGACAGACTTAACTATAATTCACCCCTCCACTTT
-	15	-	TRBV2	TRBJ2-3	CASSAEGTSTDTQYF	TGTGCCAGCAGCGCCGAGGGAACTAGCACAGATACGCAGTATTTT
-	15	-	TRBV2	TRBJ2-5	CASSEPPGRKETQYF	TGTGCCAGCAGTGAACCGCCTGGGCGCAAAGAGACCCAGTACTTC
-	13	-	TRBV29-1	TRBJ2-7	CSVESDVPYEQYF	TGCAGCGTTGAGAGCGACGTACCCTACGAGCAGTACTTC
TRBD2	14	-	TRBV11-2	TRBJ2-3	CASSLGRGADTQYF	TGTGCCAGCAGCTTAGGGCGGGGGGCTGATACGCAGTATTTT
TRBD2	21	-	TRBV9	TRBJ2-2	CASSVRLGRAGGDVYTGELFF	TGTGCCAGCAGCGTGCGTTTGGGCCGAGCGGGAGGGGATGTTTACACCGGGGAGCTGTTTTTT
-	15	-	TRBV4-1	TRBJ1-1	CASSQDRGVGTEAFF	TGCGCCAGCAGCCAAGATCGGGGGGTAGGCACTGAAGCTTTCTTT
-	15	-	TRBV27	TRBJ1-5	CASSLDGKSNQPQHF	TGTGCCAGCAGTCTGGACGGGAAGTCAAATCAGCCCCAGCATTTT
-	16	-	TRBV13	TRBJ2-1	CASSSPSTDRGNEQFF	TGTGCCAGCAGCTCCCCATCTACGGACCGGGGCAATGAGCAGTTCTTC
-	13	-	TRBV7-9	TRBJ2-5	CASSLMGERVQYF	TGTGCCAGCAGCTTAATGGGTGAGAGGGTCCAGTACTTC
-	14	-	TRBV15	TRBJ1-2	CATSRGRQDNGYTF	TGTGCCACCAGCAGAGGACGGCAGGATAATGGCTACACCTTC
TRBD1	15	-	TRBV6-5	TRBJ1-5	CASSGGTGNNQPQHF	TGTGCCAGCAGTGGGGGGACAGGGAACAATCAGCCCCAGCATTTT
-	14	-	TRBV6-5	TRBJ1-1	CASSNPTLNTEAFF	TGTGCCAGCAGCAACCCTACTCTGAACACTGAAGCTTTCTTT
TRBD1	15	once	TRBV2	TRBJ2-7	CASSTTGTAAYEQYF	TGTGCCAGCAGTACCACCGGGACAGCTGCTTACGAGCAGTACTTC